The T cell receptor (beta chain) described here comes from a study of T cell responses to AZD1222 COVID-19 vaccine. Broader study findings: At 160-218 and 743-854, vaccine-associated CD4 TCRs were dominant, and they spanned spike. Donors were largely white British and mainly female; clonal diversity was possibly underestimated.

Here immunoSEQ multiplex PCR was the method, and the copy in TCRdb shows in-frame clones only, minus some. The sample lists about 140,000 clones; about 90% were seen once. Notes on this clone: The target antigen is unknown.

J gave up 2 bases and V 4 bases, and 4 bases lay outside the gene matches. The CDR3 covers 14 residues. Germline values: CDR1 SGHRS, CDR2 YFSETQ. The sample consisted of peripheral blood, taken 28 days after the second AZD1222 dose. V and J are TRBV5-1 and TRBJ2-5, with TRBD1 matching 8 bases. The sequence came from an adult who received the AZD1222 COVID-19 vaccine. Written as DNA, the CDR3 is TGCGCCAGCAGCCCTGGACAGGGTCAAGAGACCCAGTACTTC. Translated, it gives CASSPGQGQETQYF.